This section outlines one T cell receptor beta chain sequence together with its context. Its antigen is not known. The sample is drawn from a study of human versus mouse CDR3 diversity and MHC coevolution. Study-wide background: Reportedly, immunoSEQ detects one in 200,000 T cells with minimized PCR bias. Overall study findings and caveats: Six MHC II alleles selected the human T cells. Clonal inequality was lowest in most of the three human donors.

The data were produced by immunoSEQ multiplex PCR, yet TCRdb's version contains in-frame clones alone and is incomplete. This sample yields roughly 80,000 clones, of which 92% are seen a single time; around 0.15% belongs to the top ten. Germline V gives CDR1 LGHNT, CDR2 FRNRAP. V lost 3 bases to trimming and J lost 2 bases; unmatched junction nucleotides: 7. The CDR3 contains 16 residues. This sequence originates from a person aged 25 to 69 in good health. The specimen sequenced was naive CD4+ T cells from blood. Subset in this sample: CD45RO-negative CD62L-positive naive CD4 T cells. The V and J genes are TRBV12-5 and TRBJ1-2, with 9 bases fitting TRBD1. CDR3 sequence: CASGLHRGLSNYGYTF. CDR3 DNA: TGTGCTAGTGGTTTACACAGGGGGCTGAGCAACTATGGCTACACCTTC.